Listed below are T cell receptor beta chains from one sample, sequenced in a study of CD8+ T cells in alopecia areata. Data came from immunoSEQ multiplex PCR; TCRdb stores just in-frame clones and leaves some out. The top ten hold about 0.79% of the sample, which has 75,000 to 100,000 clones, roughly 42% seen once. The source material was CD4+ T cells sorted from blood. The source of these receptors is a human donor with alopecia areata. Each CDR3 is given with its conserved first and last residue. Each record gives: clone size, J gene, D gene, V gene, CDR3 DNA, CDR3 protein. D genes are given only for firm matches. Not every row has a clone size; where given, it reads once, few, many or a size class.

few	TRBJ2-7	.	TRBV29-1	TGCAGCGTTGATGTTAGCGGTGGCGACGAGCAGTACTTC	CSVDVSGGDEQYF
.	TRBJ2-1	TRBD2	TRBV29-1	TGCAGCGGGTCTAGCGGGGGGTCCAGGGCCAATGAGCAGTTCTTC	CSGSSGGSRANEQFF
.	TRBJ2-1	.	TRBV29-1	TGCAGCGTTGATTCTAGGGGCTACAATGAGCAGTTCTTC	CSVDSRGYNEQFF
.	TRBJ1-2	.	TRBV29-1	TGCAGCGTGCGGGACAATTTGTCGGGCTACACCTTC	CSVRDNLSGYTF
.	TRBJ2-7	.	TRBV5-4	TGTGCCAGCAGCAGGGGCAATGTGGGCGAGCAGTACTTC	CASSRGNVGEQYF
.	TRBJ2-6	.	TRBV7-9	TGTGCTACAGAGTCCAGCTCTGGGGCCAACGTCCTGACTTTC	CATESSSGANVLTF
few	TRBJ2-4	.	TRBV29-1	TGCAGCGTTGAGAACAGTAAAGCCAAAAACATTCAGTACTTC	CSVENSKAKNIQYF
.	TRBJ1-5	.	TRBV7-6	TGTGCCAGCAGCTTACGCGCGACAGGCGCCAATCAGCCCCAGCATTTT	CASSLRATGANQPQHF
.	TRBJ2-7	TRBD1	TRBV10-2	TGCGCCAGCCGGGACAGGGGTTACGAGCAGTACTTC	CASRDRGYEQYF
few	TRBJ1-1	.	TRBV29-1	TGCAGCGTTGGCGATCACACTGAAGCTTTCTTT	CSVGDHTEAFF
.	TRBJ2-3	.	TRBV29-1	TGCAGCGTTCTGGGGCCCTTCAGCACAGATACGCAGTATTTT	CSVLGPFSTDTQYF
.	TRBJ2-5	.	TRBV29-1	TGCAGCGTTAGTGGACACGGACAAGAGACCCAGTACTTC	CSVSGHGQETQYF
.	TRBJ2-5	.	TRBV29-1	TGCAGCGCAGGGGATCAGGGGGAGACCCAGTACTTC	CSAGDQGETQYF
.	TRBJ2-6	TRBD1	TRBV30	TGTGCCTTGGGACAGGGGGGCTCTGGGGCCAACGTCCTGACTTTC	CALGQGGSGANVLTF
few	TRBJ2-1	TRBD2	TRBV4-1	TGCGCCAGCAGCCAAGTATGGATAGGGACTACGGACAATGAGCAGTTCTTC	CASSQVWIGTTDNEQFF
.	TRBJ2-3	TRBD2	TRBV6-5	TGTGCCAGCAGTTATAGCGGGGCTTTTTCAGATACGCAGTATTTT	CASSYSGAFSDTQYF
few	TRBJ2-7	.	TRBV29-1	TGCAGCGTAGGACTAACGGGAGCCTACGAGCAGTACTTC	CSVGLTGAYEQYF
.	TRBJ2-1	TRBD1	TRBV29-1	TGCAGCCCCTTGACAGGGCCTTACAATGAGCAGTTCTTC	CSPLTGPYNEQFF
.	TRBJ2-5	.	TRBV28	TGTGCCAGCAGTTTCCGGGACCCCGGGGAAGCCCAGTACTTC	CASSFRDPGEAQYF
few	TRBJ2-7	TRBD1	TRBV29-1	TGCAGCGAACGGACAGGGCAGGGCGAGCAGTACTTC	CSERTGQGEQYF
few	TRBJ1-1	.	TRBV4-2	TGTGCCAGCAGCGCCCTTCGTAACACTGAAGCTTTCTTT	CASSALRNTEAFF
.	TRBJ2-3	TRBD2	TRBV28	TGTGCCAGCAGTCGAGGGACTAGCGGAATCACAGATACGCAGTATTTT	CASSRGTSGITDTQYF
few	TRBJ2-6	.	TRBV11-2	TGTGCCAGCAGCTCCCCGCGCAGGCTCTCTGGGGCCAACGTCCTGACTTTC	CASSSPRRLSGANVLTF
.	TRBJ2-5	TRBD2	TRBV30	TGTGCCTGGAGTCGACTAGCGGGGCAAGAGACCCAGTACTTC	CAWSRLAGQETQYF
.	TRBJ1-1	.	TRBV4-1	TGCGCCAGCAGCCAAGATGGCAGGGTTGAAGCTTTCTTT	CASSQDGRVEAFF
.	TRBJ2-5	TRBD1	TRBV29-1	TGCAGCGCGGCAGGGACAGGGTTGCGAGAGACCCAGTACTTC	CSAAGTGLRETQYF
few	TRBJ2-5	TRBD1	TRBV13	TGTGCCAGCAGCCGACAGTTCTTGAAGGACAGGCATCAAGAGACCCAGTACTTC	CASSRQFLKDRHQETQYF
few	TRBJ2-7	.	TRBV2	TGTGCCAGCAGTGAAGCGCTCACTGGCAAAGCGCAGTACTTC	CASSEALTGKAQYF
.	TRBJ2-7	.	TRBV29-1	TGCAGCGTTCTTGTCCGGGGGGCAGACGAGCAGTACTTC	CSVLVRGADEQYF
.	TRBJ2-6	.	TRBV5-6	TGTGCCAGCAGCTTGATTATCCGACGGTCTGGGGCCAACGTCCTGACTTTC	CASSLIIRRSGANVLTF
few	TRBJ1-4	.	TRBV29-1	TGCAGCGTAGTAGGGACCATGGGGCTGGAAAAACTGTTTTTT	CSVVGTMGLEKLFF
.	TRBJ2-7	.	TRBV15	TGTGCCACCAGCCTCGAGACGGCACTCAGCTCCTACGAGCAGTACTTC	CATSLETALSSYEQYF
.	TRBJ2-5	.	TRBV10-3	TGTGCCATCAGTGACAGGGTGGAGACCCAGTACTTC	CAISDRVETQYF
.	TRBJ2-4	.	TRBV2	TGTGCCAGCAGTGTGGGGCCAGGGGAGAACATTCAGTACTTC	CASSVGPGENIQYF
.	TRBJ2-7	TRBD1	TRBV6-5	TGTGCCAGCAGTCACAGGGACAGCTACGAGCAGTACTTC	CASSHRDSYEQYF
.	TRBJ1-5	.	TRBV30	TGTGCCTGGAGTGTACGACGGAACGGGGGGCCCCAGCATTTT	CAWSVRRNGGPQHF
.	TRBJ1-1	TRBD1	TRBV6-5	TGTGCCAGCAGAACCGACAGGGGAGCTGAAGCTTTCTTT	CASRTDRGAEAFF
.	TRBJ1-2	TRBD1	TRBV9	TGTGCCAGCAGCGTAGGGGGACAGGTCCCCGGCTACACCTTC	CASSVGGQVPGYTF
.	TRBJ2-7	.	TRBV7-9	TGTGCCAGCAGTTCCTTTTACGAGCAGTACTTC	CASSSFYEQYF
.	TRBJ2-3	.	TRBV7-7	TGTGCCAGCAGCTTACAGTTCAGGGAAACGCAGTATTTT	CASSLQFRETQYF